The 23 T cell receptor beta chains reported below all come from one sample, sequenced in a study of blood T cell repertoires in COVID-19 (dated by TCRdb to 2018 to 2020). The method behind the library was the immunoSEQ multiplex PCR assay. TCRdb took this table from immuneACCESS and kept in-frame rearrangements with V and J called. Such tables lack part of the clones; where checked against another copy, unresolved V genes explain under half of the gap, and the rest is unexplained. In this sample the table shows 200,000 to 250,000 clones, about 85% of which occur a single time. The ten largest clones take up approximately 5.1% of the sample. Sequencing input: peripheral blood. All receptors derive from a woman in her sixties or seventies who had recovered from COVID-19.

A few counts support this clone. The chain has TRBV15 and TRBJ1-5; D uncertain. The CDR3 has 14 amino acids. Germline V CDR1 and CDR2: LNHNV, YYDKDF (reference sequence). V shed 4 bases and J shed 3 bases, with 10 bases lying between them. CDR3 in DNA: TGTGCCACCAGCATTAGGCGGGACAATCAGCCCCAGCATTTT. Translated: CATSIRRDNQPQHF.

The gene calls are TRBV9 and TRBJ2-3; D unclear. The V end was cut by 4 bases, the J end by 2 bases, with 5 bases between. The CDR3 covers 12 residues. Germline V CDR1 and CDR2: SGDLS, YYNGEE. The DNA of the CDR3 is TGTGCCAGCAGCACAACCACAGATACGCAGTATTTT. It is translated as CASSTTTDTQYF. Variable domain in full (rest from reference TRBV9 and TRBJ2-3): DSGVTQTPKHLITATGQRVTLRCSPRSGDLSVYWYQQSLDQGLQFLIQYYNGEERAKGNILERFSAQQFPDLHSELNLSSLELGDSALYFCASSTTTDTQYFGPGTRLTVL.

The rearrangement links TRBV9 to TRBJ2-2, with 14 bases that match TRBD2. Germline CDR1 SGDLS, CDR2 YYNGEE. The ends lost 2 bases at V and 2 bases at J; junction bases unmatched: 2. The CDR3 covers 17 residues. In DNA form, the CDR3 reads TGTGCCAGCAGCGTCGGACTAGCGGGGGGTAACACCGGGGAGCTGTTTTTT. Translated, it gives CASSVGLAGGNTGELFF.

The rearrangement uses TRBV12-5 and TRBJ1-3; possibly TRBD1 for D (6 bases). The germline CDR1 and CDR2 sequences are LGHNT and FRNRAP. V was pared by 2 bases and J by 8 bases, with 13 bases between. The length of the CDR3 is 14 residues. CDR3 nucleotides: TGTGCTAGTGGTTTGCGGGGGGCGTCGGACACCATATATTTT. Translation gives CASGLRGASDTIYF. Complete variable domain (other parts from reference TRBV12-5 and TRBJ1-3): DARVTQTPRHKVTEMGQEVTMRCQPILGHNTVFWYRQTMMQGLELLAYFRNRAPLDDSGMPKDRFSAEMPDATLATLKIQPSEPRDSAVYFCASGLRGASDTIYFGEGSWLTVV.

Turning to this clone: Distinct nucleotide sequences in the sample also encode this CDR3. The CDR3 DNA reads TGCGCCAGCAGCCTGGACAGGGGGAACACTGAAGCTTTCTTT. Protein product: CASSLDRGNTEAFF. This sequence joins TRBV5-1 and TRBJ1-1; 9 bases are a match to TRBD1. The CDR3 consists of 14 residues. Germline trimming cut 4 bases from V and 1 base from J; bases unmatched to any gene: 2. Germline V gives CDR1 SGHRS, CDR2 YFSETQ.

This clone appeared a few times. This rearrangement joins TRBV3-1 (or the pseudogene TRBV3-2) to TRBJ1-4; TRBD1 matches at 9 bases. There are 15 residues in the CDR3. The ends lost 4 bases at V and 3 bases at J; junction bases unmatched: 3. Germline assignment: CDR1 LGHDT and CDR2 YNNKEL (reference sequence). CDR3 nucleotide sequence: TGTGCCAGCAGCCCACAGGGGGCGGCTAATGAAAAACTGTTTTTT. As protein: CASSPQGAANEKLFF.

V is TRBV23-1 and J is TRBJ1-5, with 9 bases identical to TRBD1. TRBV23-1 is designated an ORF whose function remains uncertain. The CDR3 is 15 amino acids. Losses at the gene ends were 4 bases for V and 4 bases for J; bases not matched to a gene: 5. The chain's CDR3 is CASSRMGQGNQPQHF. In nucleotides, the CDR3 is TGCGCCAGCAGTCGGATGGGACAGGGTAATCAGCCCCAGCATTTT.

The V and J genes are TRBV11-2 and TRBJ2-5; 7 bases fit TRBD1. The CDR3 is 15 residues long. Per germline, CDR1 SGHAT and CDR2 FQNNGV. The V segment lost 3 bases and the J segment 6 bases; nucleotides outside the gene matches: 10. The CDR3 DNA sequence: TGTGCCAGCAGCTTCTCAGGGGGAAACCATCAGACCCAGTACTTC. The encoded protein is CASSFSGGNHQTQYF.

This clone came up once. The genes are TRBV11-2 and TRBJ2-3; no reliable D call. Germline loops: CDR1 SGHAT, CDR2 FQNNGV. V was trimmed by 0 bases and J by 4 bases, leaving 5 bases between them. The CDR3 is 13 amino acids. CDR3 sequence reads: CASSLEGPDTQYF. The CDR3, as DNA: TGTGCCAGCAGCTTAGAGGGCCCAGATACGCAGTATTTT.

The chain has TRBV6-4 and TRBJ2-3; tentative D call: TRBD1 (5 bases). Deletions cut 8 bases from V and 10 bases from J, with 16 bases between. Germline V gene data show CDR1 as MRHNA and CDR2 as SNTAGT. The CDR3 has 12 residues. The CDR3 here is CASRQTTPAQYF. In nucleotides, the CDR3 is TGTGCCAGCCGACAGACGACTCCAGCGCAGTATTTT.

The V gene is TRBV30, the J gene TRBJ1-2; D call uncertain. Germline CDR1 and CDR2: GTSNPN and SVGIG (reference sequence). V lost 0 bases and J 6 bases, leaving 11 bases between the germline ends. This CDR3 is built from 13 residues. DNA of the CDR3: TGTGCCTGGAGTGTGTCTTGGGCGCATGGCTACACCTTC. It specifies CAWSVSWAHGYTF.

The sample holds a few counts of this clone. The chain uses TRBV5-1 and TRBJ2-5, with TRBD2 matching over 10 bases. This CDR3 contains 15 residues. Germline loops: CDR1 SGHRS, CDR2 YFSETQ. The V and J ends lost 1 base and 5 bases, in that order; junction bases with no gene match: 5. CDR3: CASSLKRGGLETQYF. In DNA, the CDR3 is TGCGCCAGCAGCTTGAAGCGGGGGGGCCTTGAGACCCAGTACTTC.

This clone has a handful of counts. This chain links TRBV11-1 with TRBJ2-1; D perhaps matches TRBD2 (5 bases). The CDR3 runs 13 residues. The V end was cut by 7 bases, the J end by 3 bases, with 10 bases between. Germline loops: CDR1 SGHAT, CDR2 FQDESV (reference sequence). The CDR3 DNA reads as TGTGCCAGCATGTCGGAGGTCTACAATGAGCAGTTCTTC. Protein product: CASMSEVYNEQFF.

The rearrangement uses TRBV5-1 and TRBJ1-6; 8 nucleotides align to TRBD1. Germline values: CDR1 SGHRS, CDR2 YFSETQ. The CDR3 spans 17 residues. V was pared by 4 bases and J by 6 bases, with 12 bases of the junction left unmatched. CDR3 in amino acids: CASSPELWTGINSPLHF. The CDR3 DNA sequence: TGCGCCAGCAGCCCAGAACTTTGGACAGGGATTAATTCACCCCTCCACTTT.

The chain recombines TRBV5-1 with TRBJ2-7; 10 bases line up with TRBD2. This CDR3 is 15 amino acids long. V trimming: 4 bases; J trimming: 0 bases; junction bases outside the gene matches: 4. CDR1 SGHRS and CDR2 YFSETQ come from the germline V gene. CDR3 protein: CASSLLAGASYEQYF. CDR3 DNA sequence: TGCGCCAGCAGCCTTCTAGCGGGGGCCTCCTACGAGCAGTACTTC.

V usage is TRBV3-1 (or the pseudogene TRBV3-2) and J usage is TRBJ2-1; 10 bases align to TRBD2. The V gene's germline CDR1 is LGHDT and CDR2 YNNKEL (reference sequence). The CDR3 is 15 residues long. V was pared by 4 bases and J by 9 bases, with 9 bases of the junction left unmatched. CDR3 DNA: TGTGCCAGCAGCCTGAGCGGGGGGGCGGGTTTTGAGCAGTTCTTC. As protein: CASSLSGGAGFEQFF.

As DNA, the CDR3 is TGTGCCAGCAGCGGACCGGGACAGGGGCGTTTTGAGCAGTTCTTC. This codes for CASSGPGQGRFEQFF. V gene TRBV14 combines with J gene TRBJ2-1; TRBD1 matches 10 bases. This CDR3 comprises 15 residues. Germline V gene data show CDR1 as SGHDN and CDR2 as FVKESK. Losses at the gene ends were 5 bases for V and 9 bases for J; bases not matched to a gene: 10.

The chain uses TRBV4-2 and TRBJ1-5, with TRBD1 matching over 7 bases. Germline V gene data show CDR1 as LGHNA and CDR2 as YNFKEQ. The CDR3 has 18 amino acids. Unmatched junction bases numbered 18, after V lost 0 bases and J lost 10 bases. The CDR3 spells CASSQEVWAGGPLGPQHF. The CDR3 nucleotides read TGTGCCAGCAGCCAAGAGGTTTGGGCAGGGGGGCCCCTAGGTCCCCAGCATTTT.

V and J are TRBV5-4 and TRBJ1-3; D perhaps matches TRBD1 (6 bases). V shed 3 bases and J shed 0 bases, with 10 bases lying between them. The CDR3 length is 15 residues. The germline CDR1 and CDR2 sequences are SGHNT and YYREEE (reference sequence). CDR3 bases: TGTGCCAGCAGCTGGGGGCGGAACTCTGGAAACACCATATATTTT. Its protein product is CASSWGRNSGNTIYF.

Points on this clone: A much larger clone sits a single nucleotide away, making a read error possible. J is TRBJ2-1 and V is TRBV7-6; TRBD2 agrees at 11 bases. V lost 4 bases to trimming and J lost 2 bases; unmatched junction nucleotides: 1. This CDR3 has 15 amino acids. CDR1 and CDR2 from the germline V gene are SGHVS and FNYEAQ. The CDR3 region has the DNA TGTGCCAGCAGCTATAGCGGGGGGGCCTACAATGAGCAGTTCTTC. This translates into CASSYSGGAYNEQFF.

The chain has TRBV9 and TRBJ2-6; TRBD1 aligns across 7 bases. The CDR3 has 17 residues. In germline, CDR1 is SGDLS, CDR2 YYNGEE. V shed 4 bases and J 0 bases; nucleotides not matched to a gene: 7. The CDR3: CASSPRDRHSGANVLTF. CDR3 DNA sequence: TGTGCCAGCAGCCCCCGGGACAGACACTCTGGGGCCAACGTCCTGACTTTC.

V and J are TRBV5-4 and TRBJ2-3; 7 bases agree with TRBD2. The CDR3 has 15 amino acids. From germline, CDR1 is SGHNT and CDR2 YYREEE (reference sequence). The junction had 1 base not matched to a gene; V was cut back by 0 bases and J by 0 bases. The CDR3 sequence is CASSLASGSTDTQYF. The CDR3 bases are TGTGCCAGCAGCTTGGCTAGCGGTAGCACAGATACGCAGTATTTT.

This chain uses TRBV27 with TRBJ1-6, with D perhaps matching TRBD1 (5 bases). Germline V lookup: CDR1 MNHEY, CDR2 SMNVEV (reference sequence). CDR3 length: 19 amino acids. The V end lost 5 bases, the J end lost 6 bases, and 26 bases lay between the germline ends. CDR3 sequence: CASSQLITLQVFGNSPLHF. The CDR3 DNA reads TGTGCCAGCAGTCAACTCATAACACTACAGGTTTTCGGTAATTCACCCCTCCACTTT.